This paragraph reports one T cell receptor (beta chain). Original methodology: Amplification with reference gene primers provided the estimates of nucleated cell counts. Here immunoSEQ multiplex PCR was the method, and the copy in TCRdb shows in-frame clones only, minus some. V and J calls and clone size come straight from that table; D and trimming were deduced from the DNA. The sample lists tens of thousands of clones; roughly 89% were seen once. This sample was included in a study of blood T cell repertoires in COVID-19. Overall study: The study drew acute and convalescent COVID-19 samples from the United States, Italy and Spain. Sample material is recorded as cDNA or gDNA derived from T cells, B-cell-depleted T cells, or PBMCs.

Germline loops: CDR1 SGDLS, CDR2 YYNGEE. This CDR3 spans 16 amino acids. Trimming took 4 bases from V and 2 from J, leaving 16 bases between them. This clonotype was sampled from a man aged 50-59 years with active COVID-19. The sequenced material came from peripheral blood. The gene calls are TRBV9 and TRBJ1-3; D perhaps matches TRBD1 (6 bases). CDR3 DNA: TGTGCCAGCAGCCCTCGGACAGCTTTAACTGGAAACACCATATATTTT. Protein product: CASSPRTALTGNTIYF.